This T cell receptor (beta chain) was sequenced in a study of blood T cell repertoires in COVID-19. Study information: Donors in the United States, Italy and Spain gave samples during acute or convalescent COVID-19. PBMCs, B-cell-depleted T cells, or T cells were the source of the cDNA or gDNA that made up the material.

The V end was cut by 5 bases, the J end by 7 bases, with 18 bases between. The germline V gene has CDR1 LNHDA and CDR2 SQIVND (reference sequence). This CDR3 is built from 15 residues. Authors' methods: Estimation of nucleated cell counts was performed using reference gene primer amplification. Clones were read by immunoSEQ multiplex PCR, and TCRdb kept only the in-frame ones, dropping some. V and J calls plus clone size are reproduced from that table; the DNA served to infer D and trimming. The table shows more than 150,000 clones, with approximately 90% occurring only once. The gene calls are TRBV19 and TRBJ1-5, with D possibly being TRBD1 (6 bases). This sequence was found in a young man with acute or convalescent COVID-19. Sequenced material: peripheral blood. DNA of the CDR3: TGTGCCAGTAGTCACACTTTTGGGGGCGGGCAGCCCCAGCATTTT. This gives the protein CASSHTFGGGQPQHF.